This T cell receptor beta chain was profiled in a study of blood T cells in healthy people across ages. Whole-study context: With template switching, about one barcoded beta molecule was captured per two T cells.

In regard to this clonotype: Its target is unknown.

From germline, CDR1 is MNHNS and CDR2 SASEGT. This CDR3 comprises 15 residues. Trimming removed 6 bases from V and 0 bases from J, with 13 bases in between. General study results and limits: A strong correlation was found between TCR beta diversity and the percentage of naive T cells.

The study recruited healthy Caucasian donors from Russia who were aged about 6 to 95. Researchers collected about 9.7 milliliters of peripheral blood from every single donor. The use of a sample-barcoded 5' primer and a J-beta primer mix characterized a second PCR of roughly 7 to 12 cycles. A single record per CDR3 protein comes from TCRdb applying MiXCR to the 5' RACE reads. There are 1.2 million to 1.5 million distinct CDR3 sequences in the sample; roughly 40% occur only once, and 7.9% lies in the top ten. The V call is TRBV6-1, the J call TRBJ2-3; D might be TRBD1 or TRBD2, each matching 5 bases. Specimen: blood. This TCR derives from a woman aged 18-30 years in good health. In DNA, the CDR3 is TGTGCCAGCAGGACATGGGACGCCAGCACAGATACGCAGTATTTT. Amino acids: CASRTWDASTDTQYF.